The 14 T cell receptor beta chains reported below all come from one sample, sequenced in a study of beta chain features in type 1 diabetes. Expressed TCRB transcripts got sequenced, as all isolated RNA was reverse transcribed. Profiling relied on immunoSEQ multiplex PCR, and the TCRdb table lists in-frame clones only, not all of them. The data hold 350,000 to 400,000 clones, with more than 12% observed a single time. Sequenced sample: naive CD4+ T cells from blood. All receptors come from a woman in her late teens or twenties in good health.

This clone has only a few counts. DNA of the CDR3: TGTGCCAGTAGCGACCCGGGAACGATATCCATTGAGCAGTTCTTC. The encoded protein is CASSDPGTISIEQFF. This chain uses TRBV19 with TRBJ2-1; D is perhaps TRBD2 (5 bases). Germline V gene lookup returns CDR1 LNHDA and CDR2 SQIVND (reference sequence). The CDR3 extends over 15 amino acids. Trimming removed 6 bases at V and 9 bases at J, with 21 bases between.

The chain joins TRBV14 to TRBJ2-1; 12 bases match TRBD2. CDR3 size: 19 residues. Germline lookup yields CDR1 SGHDN and CDR2 FVKESK. Trimming removed 4 bases from V and 5 bases from J; junction bases left unmatched: 15. The CDR3 sequence is CASSLRLAGALHPDNEQFF. As DNA, the CDR3 is TGTGCCAGCAGCCTACGACTAGCGGGAGCCTTACACCCTGACAATGAGCAGTTCTTC.

The chain carries TRBV7-2 and TRBJ2-7; D perhaps matches TRBD2 (6 bases). The V gene's germline CDR1 is SGHTA and CDR2 FQGNSA. The CDR3 loop spans 13 amino acids. The ends were cut back, 8 bases at V and 2 bases at J, with 13 bases in the middle. The CDR3 DNA follows: TGTGCCAGCGCCGAGCGGGCAGCCTACGAGCAGTACTTC. Its translation is CASAERAAYEQYF.

The chain links TRBV27 to TRBJ1-1; perhaps TRBD1 as D (5 bases). The CDR3 runs 16 residues. In germline, CDR1 is MNHEY, CDR2 SMNVEV (reference sequence). Trimming pared 5 bases from V and 0 bases from J, leaving 16 bases between. CDR3 in DNA: TGTGCCAGCAGTACAATCCCCGACAGAGTGAACACTGAAGCTTTCTTT. Translating gives CASSTIPDRVNTEAFF.

There are a few counts of this clone. The rearrangement joins TRBV9 to TRBJ1-2; 9 bases align to TRBD1. V lost 0 bases, J lost 4 bases, and 1 base stayed unmatched. Per germline, CDR1 SGDLS and CDR2 YYNGEE. The CDR3 spans 14 residues. The CDR3 region is CASSVEDRGYGYTF. CDR3 bases: TGTGCCAGCAGCGTAGAGGACAGGGGCTATGGCTACACCTTC.

The genes are TRBV27 and TRBJ1-1; 7 bases fit TRBD1. The V segment lost 3 bases and the J segment 0 bases; nucleotides outside the gene matches: 4. From germline, CDR1 is MNHEY and CDR2 SMNVEV (reference sequence). This CDR3 is built from 15 residues. For the CDR3, the DNA is TGTGCCAGCAGTTTGACGGGACAGCTGAACACTGAAGCTTTCTTT. Translating it yields CASSLTGQLNTEAFF.

The V gene is TRBV5-1, the J gene TRBJ2-6; 8 positions match TRBD1. CDR3 length: 16 amino acids. V shed 4 bases and J 2 bases; nucleotides not matched to a gene: 5. Germline CDR1 is SGHRS and CDR2 is YFSETQ. CDR3 sequence (DNA): TGCGCCAGCAGCACAGCGACAGGGGCTGGGGCCAACGTCCTGACTTTC. This encodes CASSTATGAGANVLTF.

Only a few counts were recorded for this clone. The chain has TRBV10-3 and TRBJ1-1; the D is unclear. The V end was cut by 6 bases, the J end by 1 base, with 12 bases between. This CDR3 contains 14 residues. Per germline, CDR1 ENHRY and CDR2 SYGVKD. The CDR3 DNA is TGTGCCATCAGCGTGGGGAGACCGAACACTGAAGCTTTCTTT. Translated: CAISVGRPNTEAFF.

The rearrangement links TRBV5-6 to TRBJ2-6, with D unclear. The length of the CDR3 is 16 residues. Germline-derived CDR1 and CDR2 are SGHDT and YYEEEE. V lost 4 bases and J lost 3, with 14 bases in between. CDR3 protein: CASSKTYSGGANVLTF. For the CDR3, the DNA is TGTGCCAGCAGCAAGACTTACTCTGGTGGGGCCAACGTCCTGACTTTC.

The chain employs TRBV18 and TRBJ2-2; 8 positions match TRBD1. The germline gives CDR1 KGHSH, CDR2 LQKENI. The CDR3 extends over 15 amino acids. J was trimmed by 1 base and V by 7 bases; bases with no gene match: 5. The CDR3 protein is CASFRTGKNTGELFF. CDR3 sequence (DNA): TGTGCCAGCTTCCGGACAGGGAAGAACACCGGGGAGCTGTTTTTT.

This clone has just a few counts. The chain is built from TRBV18 and TRBJ2-5; maybe TRBD2 (5 bases). The V gene's germline CDR1 is KGHSH and CDR2 LQKENI. The CDR3 extends over 15 amino acids. The V end was cut by 3 bases, the J end by 2 bases, with 13 bases between. CDR3 protein: CASSPWYGIQETQYF. The CDR3 DNA reads TGTGCCAGCTCACCTTGGTACGGGATACAAGAGACCCAGTACTTC.

The V gene is TRBV30, the J gene TRBJ2-1, with D maybe TRBD2 (6 bases). Germline lookup yields CDR1 GTSNPN and CDR2 SVGIG (reference sequence). The V end lost 2 bases, the J end lost 9 bases, and 17 bases lay between the germline ends. The CDR3 is 14 amino acids. For the CDR3, the DNA is TGTGCCTGGAGTCCTGGTCCTAGCGATGTTGAGCAGTTCTTC. Translating it yields CAWSPGPSDVEQFF.

This clone has more than one count but fewer than ten. The V and J genes are TRBV5-4 and TRBJ2-7, with a possible D match to TRBD1 (6 bases). CDR3 length: 14 amino acids. Germline CDR1 reads SGHNT; CDR2 reads YYREEE (reference sequence). Trimming removed 3 bases from V and 0 bases from J, with 10 bases in between. For the CDR3, the DNA is TGTGCCAGCAGCTCAACAGGGAGCTCCTACGAGCAGTACTTC. Amino acid sequence: CASSSTGSSYEQYF.

This sequence joins TRBV5-1 and TRBJ1-2; 7 nucleotides align to TRBD1. This CDR3 has 13 residues. In germline, CDR1 is SGHRS, CDR2 YFSETQ. Trimming took 3 bases from V and 8 from J; bases not matched to a gene: 7. This CDR3 is CASSSSGQWGYTF. DNA of the CDR3: TGCGCCAGCAGCTCCTCGGGACAGTGGGGCTACACCTTC.